These T cell receptor beta chains were read from a single sample in a study of blood T cell repertoires in COVID-19. Libraries were prepared by immunoSEQ multiplex PCR; TCRdb keeps only in-frame clonotypes and omits some of them. The sample contains 120,000 to 150,000 clones, 88% of which appear only once. Sequencing input: peripheral blood. These receptors came from a human donor in a cohort sampled during active COVID-19. Each CDR3 is given with its conserved first and last residue. D genes are given only for firm matches. For some rows the clone size is stated as once, few or many, or as a class when expanded; others skip it.

clone_size	v_call	d_call	j_call	cdr3_nt	cdr3_aa
NA	TRBV6-5	NA	TRBJ2-5	TGTGCCAGCAGTTACGGAACCGGGACCGGGGGGACCCAGTACTTC	CASSYGTGTGGTQYF
NA	TRBV5-4	TRBD2	TRBJ2-3	TGTGCCAGCAGCGGGACTAGCGGGGTCGTCACAGATACGCAGTATTTT	CASSGTSGVVTDTQYF
NA	TRBV6-2/TRBV6-3	NA	TRBJ1-5	TGTGCCAGCAGTTCCCGACAGATCAATCAGCCCCAGCATTTT	CASSSRQINQPQHF
NA	TRBV4-2	NA	TRBJ1-5	TGTGCCAGCAGCCAAGATGGGGAGCGGGGAGTAAATCAGCCCCAGCATTTT	CASSQDGERGVNQPQHF
NA	TRBV7-9	NA	TRBJ1-6	TGTGCCAGCAGCCAGGACTCCTATAATTCACCCCTCCACTTT	CASSQDSYNSPLHF
NA	TRBV2	TRBD1	TRBJ1-1	TGTGCCAGCAGTGAATGGGACAGGAAAGCTTTCTTT	CASSEWDRKAFF
once	TRBV2	TRBD1	TRBJ1-2	TGTGCCAGCAGTCGTGAGACAGGGGGCTTCTATGGCTACACCTTC	CASSRETGGFYGYTF
NA	TRBV5-6	TRBD1	TRBJ1-6	TGTGCCAGCAGCTTCAGACAGGGAAATTCACCCCTCCACTTT	CASSFRQGNSPLHF
NA	TRBV2	TRBD2	TRBJ2-2	TGTGCCAGCAGACTAGCGGGGACGAACACCGGGGAGCTGTTTTTT	CASRLAGTNTGELFF
NA	TRBV5-1	TRBD1	TRBJ2-7	TGCGCCAGCAGCTCGGACGGGACAGCCGGCTCCTACGAGCAGTACTTC	CASSSDGTAGSYEQYF
once	TRBV7-3	TRBD1	TRBJ1-6	TGTGCCAGCAGCTTGACCGGGACAGGCGTCTCACCCCTCCACTTT	CASSLTGTGVSPLHF
once	TRBV6-5	TRBD1	TRBJ2-7	TGTGCCAGCAGTACCCGGGACAGGTGGTCCTACGAGCAGTACTTC	CASSTRDRWSYEQYF
NA	TRBV30	TRBD2	TRBJ2-4	TGTGCCTGGAGTGGCCTGGCCTTAGGGACTAGCGGCTTTTCCAAAAACATTCAGTACTTC	CAWSGLALGTSGFSKNIQYF